The 11 T cell receptor beta chains given below trace back to one sample, sequenced in a study of Ad26.COV2.S vaccination and SARS-CoV-2 variants. Treatment meaning: around 19 received Ad26.COV2.S at low or high dose, single or two shots; several received placebo; per-sample allocation not given. The study sampled participants on day 63 after the first vaccine or placebo injection. TCRdb's table, derived via immunoSEQ multiplex PCR, lists solely in-frame clones and lacks some. The sample yields some 420,000 clones, approximately 88% seen once. Sequenced here: peripheral blood, sampled in a trial of Ad26.COV2.S vaccine versus placebo. The receptors come from a person between 18 and 65 years old who received the Ad26.COV2.S COVID-19 vaccine or a placebo.

This clone showed up just a few times. The chain links TRBV18 to TRBJ2-4; no reliable D call. CDR1 and CDR2 (germline): KGHSH, LQKENI. V was pared by 2 bases and J by 7 bases, with 3 bases between. The CDR3 sequence is 11 residues long. CDR3 in amino acids: CASSPLNIQYF. The DNA for the CDR3 is TGTGCCAGCTCACCATTGAACATTCAGTACTTC. The variable domain in full, with the rest retrieved from reference TRBV18 and TRBJ2-4, is NAGVMQNPRHLVRRRGQEARLRCSPMKGHSHVYWYRQLPEEGLKFMVYLQKENIIDESGMPKERFSAEFPKEGPSILRIQQVVRGDSAAYFCASSPLNIQYFGAGTRLSVL.

The gene calls are TRBV29-1 and TRBJ1-2; 9 positions match TRBD1. The CDR3 covers 12 residues. The V gene end was trimmed by 7 bases and the J gene end by 8 bases; junction bases not matched to a gene: 8. Germline loops: CDR1 SQVTM, CDR2 ANQGSEA. The CDR3 protein is CSAQDRGEGYTF. CDR3 DNA sequence: TGCAGCGCCCAGGACAGGGGCGAAGGCTACACCTTC.

Here the CDR3 reads CASSPGLAVPYEQYF. DNA for the CDR3: TGTGCCAGCAGCCCGGGACTAGCGGTCCCCTACGAGCAGTACTTC. The chain employs TRBV5-4 and TRBJ2-7, with 11 bases that match TRBD2. From germline, CDR1 is SGHNT and CDR2 YYREEE (reference sequence). With 4 bases clipped from V and 2 bases from J, the junction kept 5 bases outside the gene matches. This CDR3 contains 15 residues.

This clone was detected a few times. This rearrangement joins TRBV28 to TRBJ1-4; 7 bases map to TRBD1. The CDR3 consists of 14 residues. From germline, CDR1 is MDHEN and CDR2 SYDVKM. J was trimmed by 9 bases and V by 6 bases; bases with no gene match: 10. The CDR3 loop is CASSRTGTVQKLFF. CDR3 DNA sequence: TGTGCCAGCAGCCGTACCGGGACAGTTCAAAAACTGTTTTTT.

The table lists this clone with a few counts. V and J are TRBV7-3 and TRBJ1-6; D possibly corresponds to TRBD1 (5 bases). Trimming stripped 0 bases from V and 10 bases from J, with 10 bases between. Germline-derived CDR1 and CDR2 are SGHTA and FQGTGA. This CDR3 contains 14 residues. This CDR3 reads CASSLTGGESPLHF. CDR3 nucleotides: TGTGCCAGCAGCTTAACTGGGGGAGAGTCACCCCTCCACTTT.

The genes are TRBV7-2 and TRBJ2-5; no firm D call. The CDR3 spans 14 residues. CDR1 is SGHTA, CDR2 FQGNSA, per germline. V was trimmed by 3 bases and J by 1 base, leaving 9 bases between them. CDR3: CASSLHLGQETQYF. For the CDR3, the DNA is TGTGCCAGCAGCTTGCATCTAGGCCAAGAGACCCAGTACTTC.

DNA for the CDR3: TGTGCCAGCAGTGAAGGCCCTCGGGGTGGGGTTTCTGAAGCTTTCTTT. It codes for CASSEGPRGGVSEAFF. The chain employs TRBV2 and TRBJ1-1; D unresolved. V dropped 1 base and J dropped 6 bases, with 18 bases sitting between them. Germline CDR1 reads SNHLY; CDR2 reads FYNNEI. This CDR3 is 16 amino acids long.

The V and J genes are TRBV5-1 and TRBJ2-1, with D possibly matching TRBD2 (5 bases). The V end lost 2 bases, the J end lost 4 bases, and 16 bases lay between the germline ends. In germline, CDR1 is SGHRS, CDR2 YFSETQ. This CDR3 has 16 amino acids. As DNA, the CDR3 is TGCGCCAGCAGCTTAACGTCTAGCCTTGTATACAATGAGCAGTTCTTC. Protein sequence: CASSLTSSLVYNEQFF. The whole variable domain, remainder taken from reference TRBV5-1 and TRBJ2-1, is KAGVTQTPRYLIKTRGQQVTLSCSPISGHRSVSWYQQTPGQGLQFLFEYFSETQRNKGNFPGRFSGRQFSNSRSEMNVSTLELGDSALYLCASSLTSSLVYNEQFFGPGTRLTVL.

The J gene is TRBJ2-3, the V gene TRBV24-1; 8 bases match TRBD2. There are 18 residues in the CDR3. CDR1 and CDR2 (germline): KGHDR, SFDVKD. The trim removed 4 bases at V and 0 bases at J, leaving 11 bases unmatched. The CDR3 DNA follows: TGTGCCACCAGTGACCTGACTAGCGATACTACTAGCACAGATACGCAGTATTTT. It codes for CATSDLTSDTTSTDTQYF.

V is TRBV19 and J is TRBJ2-6; D unclear. V lost 8 bases and J 2 bases, leaving 10 bases between the germline ends. Germline V gene lookup returns CDR1 LNHDA and CDR2 SQIVND (reference sequence). The CDR3 totals 14 residues. This CDR3 reads CASAPSPGANVLTF. In nucleotides, the CDR3 is TGTGCCAGTGCCCCGAGTCCTGGGGCCAACGTCCTGACTTTC.

This sequence joins TRBV27 and TRBJ2-5, with D unclear. Germline V gene lookup returns CDR1 MNHEY and CDR2 SMNVEV (reference sequence). This CDR3 has 10 residues. The V gene lost 5 bases and the J gene lost 7 bases, with 5 bases spanning the gap. The CDR3 DNA sequence: TGTGCCAGCAGTCCAGGGACCCAGTACTTC. Translation: CASSPGTQYF.